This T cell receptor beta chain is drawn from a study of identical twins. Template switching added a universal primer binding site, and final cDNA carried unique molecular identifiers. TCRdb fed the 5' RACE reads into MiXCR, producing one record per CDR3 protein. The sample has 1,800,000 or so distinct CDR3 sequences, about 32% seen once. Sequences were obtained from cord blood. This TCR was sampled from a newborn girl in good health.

The CDR3 DNA sequence: TGTGCCAGCAGTTACGATGTCCGCGCGGGTGGCTACACCTTC. It yields the protein CASSYDVRAGGYTF. The chain links TRBV6-5 to TRBJ1-2; D not resolved. Trimming cost V 2 bases and J 7 bases, with 14 bases left between them. The CDR3 extends over 14 amino acids. Germline V CDR1 and CDR2: MNHEY, SVGAGI.